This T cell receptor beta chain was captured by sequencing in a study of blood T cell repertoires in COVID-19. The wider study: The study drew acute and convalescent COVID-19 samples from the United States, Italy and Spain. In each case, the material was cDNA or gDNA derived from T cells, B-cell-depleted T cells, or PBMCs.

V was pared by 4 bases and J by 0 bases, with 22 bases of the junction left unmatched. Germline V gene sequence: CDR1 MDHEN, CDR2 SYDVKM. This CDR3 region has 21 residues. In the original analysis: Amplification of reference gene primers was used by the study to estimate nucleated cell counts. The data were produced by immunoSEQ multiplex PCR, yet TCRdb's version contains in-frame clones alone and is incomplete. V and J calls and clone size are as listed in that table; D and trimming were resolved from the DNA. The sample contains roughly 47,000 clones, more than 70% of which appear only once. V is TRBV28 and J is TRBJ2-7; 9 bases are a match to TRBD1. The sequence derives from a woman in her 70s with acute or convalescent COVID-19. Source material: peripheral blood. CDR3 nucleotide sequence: TGTGCCAGCAGTTCCGGGACAGGGCTTTTCCGCCAGAACTCGAGCTCCTACGAGCAGTACTTC. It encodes CASSSGTGLFRQNSSSYEQYF.